This T cell receptor (beta chain) was obtained from a study of blood T cell repertoires in COVID-19. Study in general: Both acute and convalescent COVID-19 samples were obtained from the United States, Italy and Spain. T cells, B-cell-depleted T cells, or PBMCs supplied cDNA or gDNA.

Authors' analysis steps: Reference gene primer amplification gave nucleated cell count estimates. The method was immunoSEQ multiplex PCR; TCRdb's version includes in-frame clones alone and lacks a portion of them. The V and J calls and clone size were taken over from that table, and D and trimming were inferred from the DNA. The sample has some 120,000 clones, roughly 87% seen once. Sequenced material: peripheral blood. This clonotype was sampled from a man of 80 years or more with active or convalescent COVID-19.

Here the CDR3 DNA reads TGTGCCACCAGCACAGGGACAGCCGCGGGTGAGCAGTTCTTC. This sequence encodes CATSTGTAAGEQFF. V usage is TRBV15 and J usage is TRBJ2-1, with 7 bases fitting TRBD1. Germline CDR1 and CDR2: LNHNV and YYDKDF (reference sequence). CDR3 size: 14 residues. After removal of 4 bases from V and 9 bases from J, the junction contained 9 bases not matched to a gene.